The entry below gives a single T cell receptor beta chain sequence along with its context. The data were obtained in a study of blood T cell repertoires in COVID-19. Study in general: Samples came from the United States, Italy and Spain, spanning acute and convalescent COVID-19. Nucleic acid was either cDNA or gDNA, and it came from T cells, B-cell-depleted T cells, or PBMCs.

Sequenced by immunoSEQ multiplex PCR; TCRdb stores in-frame clones only, minus some. The table records approximately 90,000 clones, 85% of them present only once. CDR1 and CDR2 (germline): MNHEY, SVGEGT. Trimming cost V 0 bases and J 0 bases, with 15 bases left between them. This CDR3 comprises 19 residues. Sequenced material: peripheral blood. The chain links TRBV6-2 or TRBV6-3 to TRBJ2-6; D is possibly TRBD2 (6 bases). This clonotype was sampled from a man over 45 with acute or convalescent COVID-19. The CDR3 coding sequence is TGTGCCAGCAGTTACTCGATAGCGGCAGGAAGCTCTGGGGCCAACGTCCTGACTTTC. It codes for CASSYSIAAGSSGANVLTF.